These T cell receptor beta chains were read from a single sample in a study of blood T cells in healthy people across ages. TCRdb reanalysed the 5' RACE reads using MiXCR and keeps one entry per CDR3 protein. The data hold roughly 680,000 distinct CDR3 sequences, with roughly 20% observed a single time. Sequenced: blood. Every receptor here comes from a man between 65 and 85 years old in good health. The conserved cysteine and the conserved F or W are not part of the CDR3 here. Fields, in order: V gene, CDR3 protein.

V: TRBV20-1
CDR3: SADWTSGREYEQY

V: TRBV18
CDR3: ASSRATNEKLF

V: TRBV18
CDR3: ASSGQTSRNEQF

V: TRBV10-3
CDR3: AISETGTSGYEQY

V: TRBV6-2/TRBV6-3
CDR3: ASMGYYEQY

V: TRBV7-9
CDR3: ASSLARAS

V: TRBV27
CDR3: ASSSKKTDINEKLF

V: TRBV12-3/TRBV12-4
CDR3: ASSPLGGYEQY

V: TRBV4-1
CDR3: ASSQDAGMETQY

V: TRBV7-3
CDR3: ASSLTPALGGEKLF

V: TRBV20-1
CDR3: SAPSRAKNIQY

V: TRBV20-1
CDR3: SVRPSGSYTQY